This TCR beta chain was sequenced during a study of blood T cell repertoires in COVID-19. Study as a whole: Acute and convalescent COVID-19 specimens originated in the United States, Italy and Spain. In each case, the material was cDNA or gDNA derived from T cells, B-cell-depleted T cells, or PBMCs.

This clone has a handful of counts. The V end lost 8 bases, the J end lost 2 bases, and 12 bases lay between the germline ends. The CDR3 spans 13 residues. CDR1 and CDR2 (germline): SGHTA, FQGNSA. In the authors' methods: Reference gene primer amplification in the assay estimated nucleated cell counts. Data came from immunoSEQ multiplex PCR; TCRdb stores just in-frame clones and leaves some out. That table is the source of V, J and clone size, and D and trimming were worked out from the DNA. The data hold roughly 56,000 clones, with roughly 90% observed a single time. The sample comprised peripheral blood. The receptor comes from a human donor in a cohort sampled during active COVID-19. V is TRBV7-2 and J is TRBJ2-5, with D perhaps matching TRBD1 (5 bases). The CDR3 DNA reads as TGTGCCAGCCGTCTGGGGCCGCAAGAGACCCAGTACTTC. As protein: CASRLGPQETQYF. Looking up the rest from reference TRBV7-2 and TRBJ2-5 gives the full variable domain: GAGVSQSPSNKVTEKGKDVELRCDPISGHTALYWYRQSLGQGLEFLIYFQGNSAPDKSGLPSDRFSAERTGGSVSTLTIQRTQQEDSAVYLCASRLGPQETQYFGPGTRLLVL.